This T cell receptor (beta chain) was recorded in a study of cytomegalovirus exposure and HLA in healthy donors. The PCR contained 60 Vbeta and 13 Jbeta primers. TCRdb's table, derived via immunoSEQ multiplex PCR, lists solely in-frame clones and lacks some. The table includes approximately 170,000 clones, over 70% detected once. Germline CDR1 reads SGDLS; CDR2 reads YYNGEE. J lost 5 bases, V lost 3 bases, and 5 bases had no gene match. This CDR3 has 15 amino acids. Study results and caveats: V- and J-gene trimming of TCR beta was linked (in a later analysis) to a missense DCLRE1C variant. Reportedly, TCR beta sequences accurately predicted HLA-A and HLA-B alleles in most subjects.

Notes on this clone: Antigen: not known.

This TCR derives from a male donor in good health and CMV-seropositive. The chain uses TRBV9 and TRBJ2-2, with 9 bases identical to TRBD1. Sequenced: PBMCs. CDR3 DNA sequence: TGTGCCAGCAGCGACAAGGGACAGGGTACCGGGGAGCTGTTTTTT. Its protein product is CASSDKGQGTGELFF.